This T cell receptor beta chain was observed in a study of blood T cell repertoires in COVID-19. Authors' analysis steps: Reference gene primer amplification gave estimated nucleated cell counts. Method: immunoSEQ multiplex PCR; TCRdb's copy keeps in-frame clones and lacks some. D and trimming were read from the DNA, whereas the V and J calls and clone size are those reported in that table. The sample has tens of thousands of clones; roughly 92% are singletons. V was cut by 4 bases and J by 7 bases, with 19 bases left in between. This CDR3 spans 15 amino acids. Per germline, CDR1 MDHEN and CDR2 SYDVKM.

The sequence derives from a human donor in a cohort sampled during active COVID-19. The specimen sequenced was peripheral blood. This rearrangement joins TRBV28 to TRBJ1-1, with D tentatively TRBD1 (6 bases). The CDR3 DNA reads TGTGCCAGCAGTTCTGCTTTCCAGGGACACGGTGAAGCTTTCTTT. The encoded protein is CASSSAFQGHGEAFF.